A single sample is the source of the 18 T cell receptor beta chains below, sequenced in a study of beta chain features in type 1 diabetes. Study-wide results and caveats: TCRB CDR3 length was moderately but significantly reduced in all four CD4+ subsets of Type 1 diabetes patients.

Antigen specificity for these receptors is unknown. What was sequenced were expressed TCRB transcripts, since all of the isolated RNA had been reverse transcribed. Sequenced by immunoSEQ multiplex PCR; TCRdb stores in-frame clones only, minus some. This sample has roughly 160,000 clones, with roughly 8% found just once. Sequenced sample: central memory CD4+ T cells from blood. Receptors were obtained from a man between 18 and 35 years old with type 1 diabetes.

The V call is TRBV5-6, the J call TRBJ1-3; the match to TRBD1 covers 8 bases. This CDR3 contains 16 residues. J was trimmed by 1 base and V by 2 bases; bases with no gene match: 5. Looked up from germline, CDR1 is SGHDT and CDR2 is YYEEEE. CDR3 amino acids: CASSLMTGASGNTIYF. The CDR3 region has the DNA TGTGCCAGCAGCTTAATGACAGGGGCTTCTGGAAACACCATATATTTT.

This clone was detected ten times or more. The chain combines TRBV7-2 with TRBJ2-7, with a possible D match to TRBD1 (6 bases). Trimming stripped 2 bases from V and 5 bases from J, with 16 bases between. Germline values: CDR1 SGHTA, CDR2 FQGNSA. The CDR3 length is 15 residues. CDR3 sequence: CASSLRVAGDHEQYF. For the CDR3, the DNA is TGTGCCAGCAGCTTACGAGTGGCAGGGGACCACGAGCAGTACTTC.

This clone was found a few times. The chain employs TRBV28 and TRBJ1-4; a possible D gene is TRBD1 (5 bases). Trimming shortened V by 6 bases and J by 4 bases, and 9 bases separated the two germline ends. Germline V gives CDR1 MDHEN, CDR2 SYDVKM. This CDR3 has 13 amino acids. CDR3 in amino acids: CASRDRRNEKLFF. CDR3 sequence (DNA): TGTGCCAGCAGAGACAGACGTAATGAAAAACTGTTTTTT.

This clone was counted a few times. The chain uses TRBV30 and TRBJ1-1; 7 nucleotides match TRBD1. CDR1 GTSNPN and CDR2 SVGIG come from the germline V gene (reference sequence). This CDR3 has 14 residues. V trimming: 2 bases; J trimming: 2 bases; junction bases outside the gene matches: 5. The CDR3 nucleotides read TGTGCCTGGAGTCTCGGGACAGTTAACACTGAAGCTTTCTTT. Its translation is CAWSLGTVNTEAFF.

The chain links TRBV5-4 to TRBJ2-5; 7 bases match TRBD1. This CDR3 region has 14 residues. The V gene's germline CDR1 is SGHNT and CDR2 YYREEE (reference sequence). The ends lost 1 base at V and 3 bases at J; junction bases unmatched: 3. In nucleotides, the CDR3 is TGTGCCAGCAGCTTGCCGGGACAGAAAGAGACCCAGTACTTC. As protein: CASSLPGQKETQYF. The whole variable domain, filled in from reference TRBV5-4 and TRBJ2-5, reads ETGVTQSPTHLIKTRGQQVTLRCSSQSGHNTVSWYQQALGQGPQFIFQYYREEENGRGNFPPRFSGLQFPNYSSELNVNALELDDSALYLCASSLPGQKETQYFGPGTRLLVL.

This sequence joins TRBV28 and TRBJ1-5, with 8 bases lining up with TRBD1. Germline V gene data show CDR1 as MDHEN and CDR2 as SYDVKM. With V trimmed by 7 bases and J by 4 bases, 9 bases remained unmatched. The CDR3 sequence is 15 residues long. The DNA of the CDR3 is TGTGCCAGCAATCTCGGCCAGGGGGCGAATCAGCCCCAGCATTTT. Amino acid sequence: CASNLGQGANQPQHF. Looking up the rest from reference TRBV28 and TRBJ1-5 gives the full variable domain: DVKVTQSSRYLVKRTGEKVFLECVQDMDHENMFWYRQDPGLGLRLIYFSYDVKMKEKGDIPEGYSVSREKKERFSLILESASTNQTSMYLCASNLGQGANQPQHFGDGTRLSIL.

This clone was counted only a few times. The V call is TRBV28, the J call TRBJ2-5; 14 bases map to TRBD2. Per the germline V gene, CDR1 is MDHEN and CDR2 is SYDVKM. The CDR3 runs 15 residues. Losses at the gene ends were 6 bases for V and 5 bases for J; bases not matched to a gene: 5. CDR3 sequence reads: CASSTGTSGGETQYF. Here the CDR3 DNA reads TGTGCCAGCAGCACCGGGACTAGCGGGGGTGAGACCCAGTACTTC.

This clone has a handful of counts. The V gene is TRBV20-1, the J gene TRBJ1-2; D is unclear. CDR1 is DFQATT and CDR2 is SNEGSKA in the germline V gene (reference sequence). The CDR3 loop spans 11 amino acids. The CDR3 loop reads CSASENYGYTF. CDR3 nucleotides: TGCTCGGCTTCGGAGAACTATGGCTACACCTTC.

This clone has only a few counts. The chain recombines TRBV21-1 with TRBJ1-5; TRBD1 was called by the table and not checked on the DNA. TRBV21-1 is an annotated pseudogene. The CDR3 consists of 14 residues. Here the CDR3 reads CASRKGVSNQPQHF. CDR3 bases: TGTGCCAGCAGAAAGGGGGTAAGCAATCAGCCCCAGCATTTT.

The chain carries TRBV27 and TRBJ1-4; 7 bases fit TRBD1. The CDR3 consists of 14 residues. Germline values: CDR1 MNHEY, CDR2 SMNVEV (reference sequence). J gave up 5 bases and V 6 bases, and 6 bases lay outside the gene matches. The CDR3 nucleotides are TGTGCCAGCAGCCTAGGGGACAGCAATGAAAAACTGTTTTTT. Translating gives CASSLGDSNEKLFF.

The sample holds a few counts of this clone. The DNA of the CDR3 is TGCGCCAGCAGCCCCTCCCGCTACCGGGGGAGCACTGAAGCTTTCTTT. Its translation is CASSPSRYRGSTEAFF. The chain joins TRBV4-1 to TRBJ1-1, with D maybe TRBD1 (5 bases). With 4 bases removed from V and 4 bases from J, the gap between germline ends came to 19 bases. Germline loops: CDR1 MGHRA, CDR2 YSYEKL. The CDR3 has 16 amino acids.

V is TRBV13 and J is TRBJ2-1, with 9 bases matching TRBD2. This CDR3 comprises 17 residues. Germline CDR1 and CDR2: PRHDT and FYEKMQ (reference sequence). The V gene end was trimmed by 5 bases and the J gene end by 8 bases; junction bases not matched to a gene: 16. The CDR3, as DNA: TGTGCCAGCAGCCAGAAGGGGCTAGCGGGGATCGTCGATGAGCAGTTCTTC. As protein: CASSQKGLAGIVDEQFF. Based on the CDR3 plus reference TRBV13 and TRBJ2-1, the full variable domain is AAGVIQSPRHLIKEKRETATLKCYPIPRHDTVYWYQQGPGQDPQFLISFYEKMQSDKGSIPDRFSAQQFSDYHSELNMSSLELGDSALYFCASSQKGLAGIVDEQFFGPGTRLTVL.

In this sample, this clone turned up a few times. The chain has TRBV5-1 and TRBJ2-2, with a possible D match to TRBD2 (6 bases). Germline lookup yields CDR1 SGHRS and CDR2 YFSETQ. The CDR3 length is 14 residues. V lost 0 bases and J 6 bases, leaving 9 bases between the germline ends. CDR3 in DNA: TGCGCCAGCAGCTTGGACCCGGGGGCCGGGGAGCTGTTTTTT. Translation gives CASSLDPGAGELFF.

This CDR3 is CASSGTSGIHEQFF. The DNA of the CDR3 is TGCGCCAGCAGCGGGACTAGCGGGATCCATGAGCAGTTCTTC. This rearrangement joins TRBV5-1 to TRBJ2-1, with TRBD2 matching 13 bases. This CDR3 is built from 14 residues. Per the germline V gene, CDR1 is SGHRS and CDR2 is YFSETQ. J gave up 8 bases and V 4 bases, and 3 bases lay outside the gene matches.

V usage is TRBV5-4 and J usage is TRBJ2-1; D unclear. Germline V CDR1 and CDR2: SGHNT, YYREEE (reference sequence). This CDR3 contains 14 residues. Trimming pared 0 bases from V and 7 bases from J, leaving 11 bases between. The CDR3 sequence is CASSLARLGNEQFF. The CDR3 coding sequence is TGTGCCAGCAGCTTGGCCCGTCTCGGGAATGAGCAGTTCTTC.

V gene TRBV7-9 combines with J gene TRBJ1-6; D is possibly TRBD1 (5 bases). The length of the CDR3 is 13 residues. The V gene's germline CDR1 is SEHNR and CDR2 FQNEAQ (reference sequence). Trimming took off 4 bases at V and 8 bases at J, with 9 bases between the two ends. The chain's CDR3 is CASSYGGDSPLHF. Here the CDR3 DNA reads TGTGCCAGCAGCTATGGGGGGGATTCACCCCTCCACTTT.

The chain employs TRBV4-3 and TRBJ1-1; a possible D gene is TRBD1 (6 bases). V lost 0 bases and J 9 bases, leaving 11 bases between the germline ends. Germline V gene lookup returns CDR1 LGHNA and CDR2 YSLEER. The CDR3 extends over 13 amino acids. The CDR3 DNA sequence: TGCGCCAGCAGCCAAGACGGACAGCGAAAAGCTTTCTTT. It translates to CASSQDGQRKAFF.

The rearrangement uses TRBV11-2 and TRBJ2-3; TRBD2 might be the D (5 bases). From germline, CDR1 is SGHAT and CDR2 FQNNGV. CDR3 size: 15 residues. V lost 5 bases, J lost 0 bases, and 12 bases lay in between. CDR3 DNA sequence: TGTGCCAGCAGCCCCGACTACCGTAGCACAGATACGCAGTATTTT. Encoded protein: CASSPDYRSTDTQYF.